These T cell receptor beta chains were read from a single sample in a study of cytomegalovirus exposure and HLA in healthy donors. The assay was immunoSEQ multiplex PCR, and TCRdb's table has in-frame clones only and misses some. The repertoire holds about 100,000 clones, with roughly 76% as singletons. The sequencing input was PBMCs. All receptors come from a man in his forties or fifties in good health and CMV-seronegative. The CDR3 runs from the conserved cysteine through the conserved F or W. Each record gives: V gene, clone size, D gene, J gene, CDR3 protein. D genes are given only for firm matches. Clone size appears in some rows only: once, few, many, or a class for an expanded clone.

v_call: TRBV6-6; clone_size: .; d_call: .; j_call: TRBJ2-3; cdr3_aa: CASSNTKTVTDTQYF
v_call: TRBV25-1; clone_size: .; d_call: TRBD1; j_call: TRBJ2-1; cdr3_aa: CASSVAGTGVNEQFF
v_call: TRBV4-1; clone_size: .; d_call: .; j_call: TRBJ1-3; cdr3_aa: CASSDRRGDAGNTIYF
v_call: TRBV9; clone_size: .; d_call: .; j_call: TRBJ1-4; cdr3_aa: CASSGGGKRKLFF
v_call: TRBV2; clone_size: few; d_call: TRBD1; j_call: TRBJ2-7; cdr3_aa: CASRQGVLSYEQYF
v_call: TRBV6-5; clone_size: .; d_call: .; j_call: TRBJ1-1; cdr3_aa: CASSYPGSMNTEAFF
v_call: TRBV28; clone_size: .; d_call: .; j_call: TRBJ1-1; cdr3_aa: CASSTNLNTEAFF
v_call: TRBV7-6; clone_size: .; d_call: TRBD1; j_call: TRBJ1-1; cdr3_aa: CASSPLSGTGEAFF
v_call: TRBV7-9; clone_size: .; d_call: TRBD2; j_call: TRBJ2-7; cdr3_aa: CSSSLAAGGLYEQYF
v_call: TRBV11-2; clone_size: .; d_call: .; j_call: TRBJ1-2; cdr3_aa: CASSRGSGRGLRYTF
v_call: TRBV4-3; clone_size: .; d_call: .; j_call: TRBJ2-1; cdr3_aa: CASSQTAGPYNEQFF
v_call: TRBV19; clone_size: once; d_call: TRBD1; j_call: TRBJ1-1; cdr3_aa: CASLSGTGPEAFF
v_call: TRBV19; clone_size: .; d_call: TRBD2; j_call: TRBJ2-2; cdr3_aa: CATFGTSGESNTGELFF
v_call: TRBV5-6; clone_size: .; d_call: .; j_call: TRBJ1-2; cdr3_aa: CASSFGGNYGYTF
v_call: TRBV5-6; clone_size: .; d_call: TRBD1; j_call: TRBJ2-2; cdr3_aa: CASSLLGQGGTGELFF
v_call: TRBV19; clone_size: .; d_call: TRBD2; j_call: TRBJ2-3; cdr3_aa: CASSPGLAGGHDTQYF
v_call: TRBV2; clone_size: .; d_call: .; j_call: TRBJ2-7; cdr3_aa: CASMAMRAAVGEQYF
v_call: TRBV6-1; clone_size: .; d_call: .; j_call: TRBJ1-4; cdr3_aa: CASTTGQPGNEKLFF